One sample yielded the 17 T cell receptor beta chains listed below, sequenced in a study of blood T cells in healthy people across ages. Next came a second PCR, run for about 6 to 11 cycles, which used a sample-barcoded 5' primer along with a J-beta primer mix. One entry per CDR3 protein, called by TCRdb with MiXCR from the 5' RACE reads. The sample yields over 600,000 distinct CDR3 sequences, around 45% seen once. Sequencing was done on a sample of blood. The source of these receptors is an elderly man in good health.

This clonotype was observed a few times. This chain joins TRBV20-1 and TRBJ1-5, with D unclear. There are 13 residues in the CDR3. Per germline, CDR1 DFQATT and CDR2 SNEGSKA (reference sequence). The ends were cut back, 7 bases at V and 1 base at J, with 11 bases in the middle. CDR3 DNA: TGCAGTGTCTCAGACGGGAGCAATCAGCCCCAGCATTTT. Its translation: CSVSDGSNQPQHF.

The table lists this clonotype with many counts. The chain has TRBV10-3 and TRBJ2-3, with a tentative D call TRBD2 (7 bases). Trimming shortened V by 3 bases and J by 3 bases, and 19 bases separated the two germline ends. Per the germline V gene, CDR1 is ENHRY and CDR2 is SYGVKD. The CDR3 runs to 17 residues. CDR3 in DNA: TGTGCCATCAGTGAACCAAGGGGGGCTAGCGGTACAGATACGCAGTATTTT. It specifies CAISEPRGASGTDTQYF.

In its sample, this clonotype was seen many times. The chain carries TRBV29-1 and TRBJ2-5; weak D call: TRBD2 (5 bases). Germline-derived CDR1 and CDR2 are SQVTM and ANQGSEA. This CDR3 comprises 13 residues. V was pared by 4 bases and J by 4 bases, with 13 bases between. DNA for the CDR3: TGCAGCGTTGCGACTGGAGGAGCAGAGACCCAGTACTTC. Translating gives CSVATGGAETQYF.

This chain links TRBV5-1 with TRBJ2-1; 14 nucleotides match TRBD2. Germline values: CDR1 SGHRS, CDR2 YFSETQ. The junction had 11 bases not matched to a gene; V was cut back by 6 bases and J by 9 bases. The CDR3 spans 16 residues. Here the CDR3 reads CASTPGTSGRIGEQFF. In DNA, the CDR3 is TGCGCCAGCACACCCGGGACTAGCGGGAGAATCGGTGAGCAGTTCTTC.

CDR3 amino acids: CASSQEGSANTGELFF. The DNA of the CDR3 is TGCGCCAGCAGCCAAGAGGGTAGCGCGAACACCGGGGAGCTGTTTTTT. The chain links TRBV4-3 to TRBJ2-2; possibly TRBD2 for D (5 bases). CDR3 length equals 16 residues. Trimming left V 0 bases short and J 0 bases short, with 8 bases between. Looked up from germline, CDR1 is LGHNA and CDR2 is YSLEER.

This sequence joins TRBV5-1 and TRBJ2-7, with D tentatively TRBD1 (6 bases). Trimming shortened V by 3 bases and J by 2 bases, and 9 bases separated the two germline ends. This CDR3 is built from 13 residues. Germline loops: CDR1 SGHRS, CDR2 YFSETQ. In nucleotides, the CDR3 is TGCGCCAGCAGCTGGGACAAAGCCTACGAGCAGTACTTC. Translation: CASSWDKAYEQYF.

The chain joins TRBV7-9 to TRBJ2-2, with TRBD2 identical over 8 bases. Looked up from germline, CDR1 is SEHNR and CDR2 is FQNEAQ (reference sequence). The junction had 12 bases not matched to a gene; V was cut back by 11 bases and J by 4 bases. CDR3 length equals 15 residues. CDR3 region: CAVPPLAVVTGELFF. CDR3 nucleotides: TGTGCCGTACCGCCACTAGCGGTGGTCACCGGGGAGCTGTTTTTT.

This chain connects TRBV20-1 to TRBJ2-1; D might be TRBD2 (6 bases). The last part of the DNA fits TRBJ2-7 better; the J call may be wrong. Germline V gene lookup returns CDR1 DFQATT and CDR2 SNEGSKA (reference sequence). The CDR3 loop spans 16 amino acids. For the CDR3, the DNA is TGCAGTGCGTTAGCGCGAGGTGGCGGGGCCTACAATGAGCAGTACTTC. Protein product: CSALARGGGAYNEQYF.

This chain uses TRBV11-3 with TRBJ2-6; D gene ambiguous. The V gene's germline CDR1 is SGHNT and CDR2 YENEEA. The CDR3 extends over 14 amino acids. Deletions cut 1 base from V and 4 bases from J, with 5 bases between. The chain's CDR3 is CASSLGPGANVLTF. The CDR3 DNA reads TGTGCCAGCAGCTTAGGCCCCGGGGCCAACGTCCTGACTTTC.

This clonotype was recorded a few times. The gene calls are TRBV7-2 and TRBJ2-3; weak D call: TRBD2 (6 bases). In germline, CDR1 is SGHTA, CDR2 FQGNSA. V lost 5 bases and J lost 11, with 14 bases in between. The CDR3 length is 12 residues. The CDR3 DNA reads TGTGCCAGCAGCCCCGCTGGGAGGTTGCAGTATTTT. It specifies CASSPAGRLQYF. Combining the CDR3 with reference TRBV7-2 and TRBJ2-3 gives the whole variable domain GAGVSQSPSNKVTEKGKDVELRCDPISGHTALYWYRQSLGQGLEFLIYFQGNSAPDKSGLPSDRFSAERTGGSVSTLTIQRTQQEDSAVYLCASSPAGRLQYFGPGTRLTVL.

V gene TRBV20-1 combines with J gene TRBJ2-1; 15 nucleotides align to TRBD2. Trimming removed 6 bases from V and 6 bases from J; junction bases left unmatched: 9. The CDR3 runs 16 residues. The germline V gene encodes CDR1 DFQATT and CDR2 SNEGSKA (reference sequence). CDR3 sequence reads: CSARLPGLAGGNEQFF. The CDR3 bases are TGCAGTGCCCGACTACCGGGACTAGCGGGGGGCAATGAGCAGTTCTTC.

This CDR3 is CASSIVAVSSYEQYF. The DNA of the CDR3 is TGTGCCAGCAGCATAGTAGCGGTAAGCTCCTACGAGCAGTACTTC. The genes are TRBV3-1 and TRBJ2-7; possible D gene TRBD2, 6 bases. CDR1 LGHDT and CDR2 YNNKEL come from the germline V gene (reference sequence). CDR3 length: 15 amino acids. Trimming removed 5 bases from V and 0 bases from J, with 14 bases in between.

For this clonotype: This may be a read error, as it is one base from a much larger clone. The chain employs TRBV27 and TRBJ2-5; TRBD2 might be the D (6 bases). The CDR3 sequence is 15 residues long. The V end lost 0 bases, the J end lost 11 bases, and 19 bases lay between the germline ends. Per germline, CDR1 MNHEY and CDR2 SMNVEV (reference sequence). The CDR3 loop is CASSLSGGPGNEQYF. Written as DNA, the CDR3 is TGTGCCAGCAGTTTATCTGGAGGGCCGGGAAATGAGCAGTACTTC.

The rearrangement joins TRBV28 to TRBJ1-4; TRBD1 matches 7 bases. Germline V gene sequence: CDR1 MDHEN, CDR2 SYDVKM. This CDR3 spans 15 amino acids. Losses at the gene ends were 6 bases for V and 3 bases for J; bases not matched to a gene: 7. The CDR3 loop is CASSPRDSPNEKLFF. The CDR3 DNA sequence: TGTGCCAGCAGCCCTAGGGACAGTCCTAATGAAAAACTGTTTTTT.

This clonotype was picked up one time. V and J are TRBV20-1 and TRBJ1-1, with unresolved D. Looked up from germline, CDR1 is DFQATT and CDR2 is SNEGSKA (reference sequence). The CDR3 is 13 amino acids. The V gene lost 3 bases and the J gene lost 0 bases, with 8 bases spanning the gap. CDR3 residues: CSARSSMNTEAFF. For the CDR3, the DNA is TGCAGTGCTAGGTCCAGCATGAACACTGAAGCTTTCTTT.

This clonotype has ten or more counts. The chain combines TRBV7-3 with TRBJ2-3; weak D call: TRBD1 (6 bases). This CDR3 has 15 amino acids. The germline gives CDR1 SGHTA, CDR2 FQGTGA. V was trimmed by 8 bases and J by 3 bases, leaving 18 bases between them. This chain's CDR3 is CASSPGTGRTDTQYF. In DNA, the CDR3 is TGTGCCAGCTCACCAGGAACAGGGAGAACAGATACGCAGTATTTT. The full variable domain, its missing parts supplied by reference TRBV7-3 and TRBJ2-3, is GAGVSQTPSNKVTEKGKYVELRCDPISGHTALYWYRQSLGQGPEFLIYFQGTGAADDSGLPNDRFFAVRPEGSVSTLKIQRTERGDSAVYLCASSPGTGRTDTQYFGPGTRLTVL.

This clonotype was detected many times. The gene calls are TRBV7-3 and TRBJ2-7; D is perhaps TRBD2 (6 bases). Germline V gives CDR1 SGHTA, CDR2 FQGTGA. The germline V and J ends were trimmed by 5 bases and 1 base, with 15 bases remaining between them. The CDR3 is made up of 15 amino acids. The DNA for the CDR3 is TGTGCCAGCAGCCCCGCCGGGACTGGATCCTACGAGCAGTACTTC. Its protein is CASSPAGTGSYEQYF.